This TCR beta chain was identified during a study of identifying expanded T cells in peripheral blood. This CDR3 contains 14 residues. Germline V gene lookup returns CDR1 SGHRS and CDR2 YFSETQ. V was clipped by 2 bases and J by 4 bases, with 12 bases between them. Assay used: immunoSEQ multiplex PCR; TCRdb lists only in-frame clones, some missing. This sample has about 100,000 clones, with 80% to 90% found just once. Input material: blood. This clonotype originated in a person aged 18-70 years in good health. The rearrangement uses TRBV5-1 and TRBJ1-2; D possibly corresponds to TRBD1 (5 bases). In DNA, the CDR3 is TGCGCCAGCAGCTTCCCCGGGACTTCCTATGGCTACACCTTC. As protein: CASSFPGTSYGYTF. Combining the CDR3 with reference TRBV5-1 and TRBJ1-2 gives the whole variable domain KAGVTQTPRYLIKTRGQQVTLSCSPISGHRSVSWYQQTPGQGLQFLFEYFSETQRNKGNFPGRFSGRQFSNSRSEMNVSTLELGDSALYLCASSFPGTSYGYTFGSGTRLTVV.